What follows are 27 T cell receptor delta chains derived from one specimen sequenced in a study of gamma-delta chains in newborns, infants, children. TCRdb made new clone calls on the reads using CATT. The sample holds approximately 4,900 delta-chain clones, nearly 4% seen once. The specimen sequenced was blood. The receptors were sampled from a child who was a newborn, infant or young child, either healthy, febrile or measles-vaccinated (not recorded which).

On this clone itself: One base away lies a much larger clone, so this may be a sequencing read error. The same CDR3 is also encoded by other DNA sequences in this sample. The chain couples TRDV1 to TRDJ1, with TRDD3 as a possible D gene (6 bases). CDR3 size: 17 residues. The germline gives CDR1 TSWWSYY, CDR2 QGS. DNA of the CDR3: TGCGCTCTTGGGGAAGGAGAGTTCGCGGTGGGGGTCCGGGGACTCATCTTT. Translated: CALGEGEFAVGVRGLIF.

This clone was counted between two and nine times. The sample carries other DNA sequences with the same CDR3. This sequence joins TRDV2 and TRDJ2; 11 bases match TRDD3. Unmatched junction bases numbered 1, after V lost 2 bases and J lost 0 bases. The germline V gene encodes CDR1 GEAIGNYY and CDR2 EKD. The CDR3 contains 16 residues. In DNA, the CDR3 is TGTGCCTGTGACATACTGGGGGATACTTTGACAGCACAACTCTTCTTT. The encoded protein is CACDILGDTLTAQLFF.

This clone has more than one count but fewer than ten. The chain has TRDV2 and TRDJ3; D is possibly TRDD3 (6 bases). Germline V CDR1 and CDR2: GEAIGNYY, EKD. V was pared by 0 bases and J by 0 bases, with 8 bases between. The CDR3 is made up of 17 amino acids. The CDR3 reads CACDTGGSSWDTRQMFF. The DNA for the CDR3 is TGTGCCTGTGACACCGGGGGGAGCTCCTGGGACACCCGACAGATGTTTTTC.

As concerns this clone: This sequence may be a read error, since a much larger clone differs from it by one base. The genes are TRDV1 and TRDJ1; 13 positions match TRDD3. Germline trimming cut 3 bases from V and 1 base from J; bases unmatched to any gene: 20. From germline, CDR1 is TSWWSYY and CDR2 QGS. CDR3 length: 22 residues. The CDR3: CALGELGAFLQLGDTVTDKLIF. The CDR3 DNA reads as TGTGCTCTTGGGGAGTTAGGGGCCTTCCTACAACTGGGGGATACGGTCACCGATAAACTCATCTTT.

This clone appeared a few times. This DNA translates differently at residue 8 from the TCRdb protein, which is that of a much larger clone; a read error is likely, and the protein shown is the DNA's own translation. The rearrangement uses TRDV2 and TRDJ3, with 8 positions matching TRDD3. Germline CDR1 and CDR2: GEAIGNYY and EKD. V shed 3 bases and J 0 bases; nucleotides not matched to a gene: 6. CDR3 length: 18 amino acids. For the CDR3, the DNA is TGTGCCTGTGACGCTTGGGGGATCGACTCCTGGGACACCCGACAGATGTTTTTC. Its translation: CACDAWGIDSWDTRQMFF.

As to this clone: Being one base from a much bigger clone, this may be a read error. Other DNA sequences in this specimen translate into the identical CDR3. V is TRDV1 and J is TRDJ3; D unresolved. The CDR3 has 22 amino acids. The V and J ends lost 1 base and 1 base respectively, with 23 bases between them. Germline values: CDR1 TSWWSYY, CDR2 QGS. CDR3 bases: TGTGCTCTTGGGGAACCCCCTTATCGGCGGGCCCCGAGTTCCTGGGACACCCGACAGATGTTTTTC. This sequence encodes CALGEPPYRRAPSSWDTRQMFF.

In its sample, this clone was seen a few times. The mismatch at residue 5 between this DNA's translation and the TCRdb protein of a much larger clone likely reflects a read error; the protein shown is translated from the DNA. The V call is TRDV1, the J call TRDJ2, with TRDD3 identical over 7 bases. Germline CDR1 is TSWWSYY and CDR2 is QGS. The CDR3 loop spans 19 amino acids. V lost 5 bases and J lost 3; bases outside the gene matches: 18. The CDR3 loop is CALGSFASRGIKVTAQLFF. CDR3 sequence (DNA): TGTGCTCTTGGGAGCTTCGCGAGTCGGGGGATTAAGGTGACAGCACAACTCTTCTTT.

This clone has only a few counts. TCRdb records a much larger clone's protein for this DNA, with a difference at residue 3 that likely arises from a read error; the protein given is the translation of the DNA. The genes are TRDV1 and TRDJ1; 11 bases align to TRDD3. V gave up 10 bases and J gave up 0 bases; unmatched junction bases: 22. The germline gives CDR1 TSWWSYY, CDR2 QGS. The CDR3 covers 20 residues. The CDR3 sequence is CAPGFSWGIHSSSNTDKLIF. The CDR3 region has the DNA TGTGCTCCTGGTTTCTCCTGGGGGATACACTCCTCCTCGAACACCGATAAACTCATCTTT.

This clone was counted a few times. This sequence may be a read error, since a much larger clone differs from it by one base. Other DNA variants within this sample encode the same CDR3. The chain combines TRDV1 with TRDJ1; tentatively, D is TRDD2 (5 bases). Germline values: CDR1 TSWWSYY, CDR2 QGS. The CDR3 sequence is 17 residues long. The CDR3, as DNA: TGTGCTCTTGGGGAAGGGGCTTCCGGAAGGTACACCGATAAACTTATCTTT. It encodes CALGEGASGRYTDKLIF.

Sample share makes this clone medium-sized. Within the sample, other DNA sequences also encode this same CDR3. The rearrangement links TRDV1 to TRDJ2; 8 positions match TRDD3. The V and J ends lost 1 base and 5 bases, in that order; junction bases with no gene match: 9. CDR1 is TSWWSYY and CDR2 is QGS in the germline V gene. The CDR3 consists of 17 residues. CDR3 DNA: TGTGCTCTTGGGGAACGACATTCTGGGGGAAATACAGCACAACTCTTCTTT. This sequence encodes CALGERHSGGNTAQLFF.

This clone has a handful of counts. A much larger clone lies a single base off, so this may be a read error. The genes are TRDV1 and TRDJ3, with unresolved D. This CDR3 has 21 residues. V was trimmed by 4 bases and J by 0 bases, leaving 22 bases between them. CDR1 and CDR2 (germline): TSWWSYY, QGS. CDR3 in amino acids: CALGGLDSSRTSSWDTRQMFF. As DNA, the CDR3 is TGTGCTCTTGGGGGACTAGACTCCTCGAGGACCAGCTCCTGGGACACCCGACAGATGTTTTTC.

This clone has a handful of counts. A read error may be the cause here, since a much bigger clone is one base away. This specimen includes other DNA sequences encoding the same CDR3. This rearrangement joins TRDV1 to TRDJ1; possibly TRDD2 for D (9 bases). Germline CDR1 TSWWSYY, CDR2 QGS. The CDR3 length is 24 residues. The CDR3, as DNA: TGTGCTCTCGGGGAACCAACGGCCCTTCCTACGAGGGGATACAAGAGGTTGTACACCGATAAACTCATCTTT. Translating gives CALGEPTALPTRGYKRLYTDKLIF.

Regarding this clone: A far bigger clonotype differs at one base, so this is likely a read error. The identical CDR3 is also encoded by other nucleotide sequences in the sample. The chain has TRDV1 and TRDJ1, with D perhaps matching TRDD2 (9 bases). CDR3 length: 24 amino acids. Germline lookup yields CDR1 TSWWSYY and CDR2 QGS. The CDR3 protein is CALGEPTALPTRGYKRLYTDKLIF. CDR3 DNA sequence: TGTGCTCTTGGGGAACCAACGGCCCTTCCTACGAGGGGATACAAGAGGTTGTACACCGATAAGCTCATCTTT.

In the case of this clone: A much larger clone lies a single base off, so this may be a read error. The V call is TRDV2, the J call TRDJ3; weak D call: TRDD3 (6 bases). CDR3 size: 19 residues. V gave up 0 bases and J gave up 0 bases, with 14 bases separating them. Germline assignment: CDR1 GEAIGNYY and CDR2 EKD. Here the CDR3 DNA reads TGTGCCTGTGACACCGCATGGGGGGAAATCTCCTGGGACACCCGACAGATGTTTTTC. The encoded protein is CACDTAWGEISWDTRQMFF.

Worth noting for this clone: One base away lies a much larger clone, so this may be a sequencing read error. This rearrangement joins TRDV1 to TRDJ1, with 8 nucleotides matching TRDD3. Germline-derived CDR1 and CDR2 are TSWWSYY and QGS. Trimming took 1 base from V and 2 from J; bases not matched to a gene: 21. The CDR3 totals 21 residues. The CDR3 DNA is TGTGCTCTTGGGGAACCTTCCGAGGCATTCCTGGTACTGGGGGGTACCGATAAACTCATCTTT. Its translation: CALGEPSEAFLVLGGTDKLIF.

The table lists this clone with a few counts. This sequence may be a read error, since a much larger clone differs from it by one base. The chain uses TRDV1 and TRDJ1, with 9 bases matching TRDD2. The CDR3 contains 18 residues. Unmatched junction bases numbered 17, after V lost 4 bases and J lost 5 bases. In germline, CDR1 is TSWWSYY, CDR2 QGS. As DNA, the CDR3 is TGTGCTCTTGGGGTCCTAAGGCCTTCCTACGGAGTGGTGGATAAACTCATCTTT. Its protein is CALGVLRPSYGVVDKLIF.

Concerning this clone: TCRdb's entry gives the protein of a much larger clone, which mismatches this DNA's translation at residue 7, likely from a read error; the protein reported here is translated from the DNA. The J gene is TRDJ3, the V gene TRDV2; a weak D match, TRDD3 (5 bases). V gave up 1 base and J gave up 5 bases, with 11 bases separating them. This CDR3 is built from 16 residues. CDR1 is GEAIGNYY and CDR2 is EKD in the germline V gene. The CDR3 loop reads CACDTGEYRDTRQMFF. CDR3 DNA: TGTGCCTGTGACACTGGGGAATACCGGGACACCCGACAGATGTTTTTC.

This chain joins TRDV1 and TRDJ1; 13 bases align to TRDD3. Germline CDR1 is TSWWSYY and CDR2 is QGS. The length of the CDR3 is 21 residues. Trimming took 3 bases from V and 7 from J; bases not matched to a gene: 23. For the CDR3, the DNA is TGTGCTCTTGGGGATCGCCTTCCGAGCCTTACTGGGGGATACGCTACGCGTAAACTCATCTTT. Translation gives CALGDRLPSLTGGYATRKLIF.

This clone has only a few counts. The protein recorded in TCRdb matches a much larger clone and deviates from this DNA's translation at residue 12, suggesting a read error; the protein here is obtained by translating the DNA. The chain combines TRDV2 with TRDJ3, with TRDD3 as a possible D gene (5 bases). The germline CDR1 and CDR2 sequences are GEAIGNYY and EKD. This CDR3 is built from 17 residues. For the CDR3, the DNA is TGTGCCTGTGACACCGTTTGGGGCTCCTGGGACGCCCGACAGATGTTTTTC. Its translation is CACDTVWGSWDARQMFF.

This clone has a handful of counts. The TCRdb record carries a much larger clone's protein, which differs from this DNA's translation at residue 9; a read error is the likely cause, and the protein listed here is the DNA translation. The J gene is TRDJ2, the V gene TRDV1; D is uncertain. The V gene lost 3 bases and the J gene lost 0 bases, with 17 bases spanning the gap. From germline, CDR1 is TSWWSYY and CDR2 QGS. The CDR3 length is 18 residues. CDR3 coding DNA: TGTGCTCTTGGGGACCGGCCCCCCGAGATCCCTTTGACAGCACAACTCTTCTTT. It specifies CALGDRPPEIPLTAQLFF.

This clone was detected only a few times. This could be a read error, since a much larger clone is one nucleotide away. The same CDR3 is also encoded by other DNA sequences in this sample. This chain links TRDV1 with TRDJ1; 11 bases are shared with TRDD3. CDR3 length: 20 residues. In germline, CDR1 is TSWWSYY, CDR2 QGS. V gave up 0 bases and J gave up 1 base; unmatched junction bases: 13. The CDR3 protein is CALGELVVPRWGIRTDKLIF. The CDR3 DNA reads TGTGCTCTTGGGGAACTAGTAGTGCCCAGGTGGGGGATACGCACCGATAAACTCATCTTT.

In this sample, this clone turned up a few times. Being one base from a much bigger clone, this may be a read error. This same CDR3 is encoded by further DNA sequences in the sample. The rearrangement joins TRDV1 to TRDJ1; TRDD3 matches 9 bases. Germline V gene sequence: CDR1 TSWWSYY, CDR2 QGS. This CDR3 is built from 20 residues. Trimming at V came to 3 bases and at J to 3 bases, leaving 20 bases not matched to a gene. The CDR3, as DNA: TGTGCTCTTGGGGAGCGAAGCCTAAGACTGGGGGAGGCAGCCTCCGATAAACTCATCTTT. As protein: CALGERSLRLGEAASDKLIF.

A word on this clone: A read error is likely here: a far larger clone is one base away. Other DNA sequences in this sample translate to the same CDR3. This sequence joins TRDV2 and TRDJ3, with a possible D match to TRDD3 (6 bases). This CDR3 region has 17 residues. Germline V gives CDR1 GEAIGNYY, CDR2 EKD. CDR3 residues: CACDPFSDTWDTRQMFF. The DNA for the CDR3 is TGTGCCTGTGACCCTTTTTCGGATACCTGGGACACTCGACAGATGTTTTTC.

For this clone: A far larger clone is just one base off, so this is likely a read error. The CDR3 nucleotides are TGTGCCTGTGATACGTACTGGGGGAACAGCTCCTGGGGCACCCGACAGATGTTTTTC. Protein sequence: CACDTYWGNSSWGTRQMFF. The rearrangement joins TRDV2 to TRDJ3; 9 bases map to TRDD3. CDR1 is GEAIGNYY and CDR2 is EKD in the germline V gene. The CDR3 spans 19 residues.

In regard to this clone: The TCRdb protein, from a much larger clone, departs from this DNA's translation at residue 8, likely by read error; the protein shown derives from the DNA. The chain recombines TRDV2 with TRDJ3, with D perhaps matching TRDD3 (6 bases). Germline V gene sequence: CDR1 GEAIGNYY, CDR2 EKD. The CDR3 consists of 20 residues. With 0 bases removed from V and 0 bases from J, the gap between germline ends came to 17 bases. The CDR3 DNA reads as TGTGCCTGTGACACCGGCAAACAGGGGGAGAGCTCCTGGGACACCCGACAGATGTTTTTC. This translates into CACDTGKQGESSWDTRQMFF.

This clone was picked up a small number of times. A read error may explain this, as a much larger clone is one base away. The chain recombines TRDV2 with TRDJ3; TRDD3 matches 13 bases. There are 21 residues in the CDR3. Germline V gives CDR1 GEAIGNYY, CDR2 EKD. The CDR3 sequence is CACDKVLGDTPSSWDARQMFF. As DNA, the CDR3 is TGTGCCTGTGACAAAGTACTGGGGGATACGCCTAGCTCCTGGGACGCCCGACAGATGTTTTTC.

Remarks on this clone: The amino acid sequence in TCRdb belongs to a much larger clone and departs from this DNA's translation at residue 15, likely a sequencing read error; the sequence shown is translated from the DNA. The chain carries TRDV1 and TRDJ1, with TRDD2 as a possible D gene (6 bases). The CDR3 covers 19 residues. V lost 0 bases, J lost 7 bases, and 27 bases lay in between. Germline V lookup: CDR1 TSWWSYY, CDR2 QGS. Here the CDR3 reads CALGELFVLPLRTGGKLIF. The CDR3 DNA follows: TGTGCTCTTGGGGAACTATTCGTCCTTCCCTTGCGTACAGGCGGTAAACTCATCTTT.